One and the same sample provided the 10 T cell receptor beta chains below, sequenced in a study of OX40 agonist ivuxolimab in advanced cancers. TCRdb's copy holds only in-frame clones and misses some; the assay was immunoSEQ multiplex PCR. Of roughly 50,000 clones listed, approximately 90% are singletons. Sample: CD4+ or CD8+ T cells sorted from blood, taken in a trial of the OX40 agonist ivuxolimab. Receptor source: an adult with an advanced solid tumor such as melanoma, head and neck, liver or kidney cancer.

The V and J genes are TRBV27 and TRBJ2-1; a weak D match, TRBD2 (6 bases). The CDR3 sequence is 14 residues long. Germline V gene data show CDR1 as MNHEY and CDR2 as SMNVEV (reference sequence). V gave up 8 bases and J gave up 2 bases, with 13 bases separating them. CDR3 sequence: CASGAGLAYNEQFF. The CDR3 DNA follows: TGTGCCAGCGGGGCGGGGCTAGCCTACAATGAGCAGTTCTTC.

The J gene is TRBJ1-2, the V gene TRBV5-1; D gene ambiguous. The V gene's germline CDR1 is SGHRS and CDR2 YFSETQ. V lost 1 base and J 1 base, leaving 2 bases between the germline ends. The CDR3 is 12 amino acids. Written as DNA, the CDR3 is TGCGCCAGCAGCTTGAGTAACTATGGCTACACCTTC. It specifies CASSLSNYGYTF.

The V and J genes are TRBV7-8 and TRBJ2-7; D possibly corresponds to TRBD2 (6 bases). This CDR3 is built from 14 residues. Trimming stripped 4 bases from V and 4 bases from J, with 14 bases between. Per germline, CDR1 SGHVS and CDR2 FQNEAQ. The CDR3: CASSSDRRGYEQYF. In DNA, the CDR3 is TGTGCCAGCAGCTCAGACCGACGGGGGTACGAGCAGTACTTC.

The rearrangement joins TRBV4-1 to TRBJ2-5; D might be TRBD2 (6 bases). The J call could be wrong; TRBJ2-7 is a better fit for the DNA end. This CDR3 region has 15 residues. Germline V gene lookup returns CDR1 MGHRA and CDR2 YSYEKL. This chain's CDR3 is CASSQLNGGIGEQYF. The CDR3 coding sequence is TGCGCCAGCAGCCAACTCAATGGGGGGATCGGCGAGCAGTACTTC.

The genes are TRBV7-8 and TRBJ2-7, with TRBD1 matching 7 bases. Germline CDR1 reads SGHVS; CDR2 reads FQNEAQ. V shed 1 base and J 7 bases; nucleotides not matched to a gene: 10. There are 15 residues in the CDR3. CDR3 coding DNA: TGTGCCAGCAGCTTAGGCAGGGGGTCTCGATGGGAGCAGTACTTC. It encodes CASSLGRGSRWEQYF.

The genes are TRBV6-1 and TRBJ1-1, with D unresolved. The CDR3 has 15 amino acids. CDR1 and CDR2 from the germline V gene are MNHNS and SASEGT. V lost 1 base, J lost 2 bases, and 11 bases lay in between. CDR3 amino acids: CASSEDGVLNTEAFF. The CDR3 DNA reads TGTGCCAGCAGTGAAGACGGGGTGTTAAACACTGAAGCTTTCTTT.

This sequence joins TRBV6-1 and TRBJ2-1; TRBD2 matches 9 bases. CDR1 and CDR2 from the germline V gene are MNHNS and SASEGT. The CDR3 covers 14 residues. Unmatched junction bases numbered 2, after V lost 1 base and J lost 7 bases. This CDR3 is CASSEGGGGNEQFF. As DNA, the CDR3 is TGTGCCAGCAGTGAAGGCGGGGGGGGGAATGAGCAGTTCTTC.

The chain combines TRBV11-3 with TRBJ2-3, with unresolved D. Trimming pared 0 bases from V and 2 bases from J, leaving 9 bases between. The CDR3 spans 15 residues. The V gene's germline CDR1 is SGHNT and CDR2 YENEEA. Here the CDR3 DNA reads TGTGCCAGCAGCTTAGATGAAAGGGACACAGATACGCAGTATTTT. Its translation: CASSLDERDTDTQYF.

The table lists this clone with a count of one. This chain uses TRBV11-2 with TRBJ2-7, with TRBD2 matching over 8 bases. The CDR3 loop spans 12 amino acids. The V segment lost 4 bases and the J segment 7 bases; nucleotides outside the gene matches: 3. The germline V gene encodes CDR1 SGHAT and CDR2 FQNNGV. CDR3 nucleotides: TGTGCCAGCAGCTCGGGGGGGGCAGAGCAGTACTTC. Encoded protein: CASSSGGAEQYF. Based on the CDR3 plus reference TRBV11-2 and TRBJ2-7, the full variable domain is EAGVAQSPRYKIIEKRQSVAFWCNPISGHATLYWYQQILGQGPKLLIQFQNNGVVDDSQLPKDRFSAERLKGVDSTLKIQPAKLEDSAVYLCASSSGGAEQYFGPGTRLTVT.

This clone was detected only a few times. The CDR3 region has the DNA TGTGCCAGCAGTCCCTACCCGAGCAGCTCCTTTTTAAACTATGGCTACACCTTC. It codes for CASSPYPSSSFLNYGYTF. The chain has TRBV27 and TRBJ1-2, with D uncertain. The V end was cut by 5 bases, the J end by 2 bases, with 24 bases between. The CDR3 runs 18 residues. Per the germline V gene, CDR1 is MNHEY and CDR2 is SMNVEV (reference sequence).